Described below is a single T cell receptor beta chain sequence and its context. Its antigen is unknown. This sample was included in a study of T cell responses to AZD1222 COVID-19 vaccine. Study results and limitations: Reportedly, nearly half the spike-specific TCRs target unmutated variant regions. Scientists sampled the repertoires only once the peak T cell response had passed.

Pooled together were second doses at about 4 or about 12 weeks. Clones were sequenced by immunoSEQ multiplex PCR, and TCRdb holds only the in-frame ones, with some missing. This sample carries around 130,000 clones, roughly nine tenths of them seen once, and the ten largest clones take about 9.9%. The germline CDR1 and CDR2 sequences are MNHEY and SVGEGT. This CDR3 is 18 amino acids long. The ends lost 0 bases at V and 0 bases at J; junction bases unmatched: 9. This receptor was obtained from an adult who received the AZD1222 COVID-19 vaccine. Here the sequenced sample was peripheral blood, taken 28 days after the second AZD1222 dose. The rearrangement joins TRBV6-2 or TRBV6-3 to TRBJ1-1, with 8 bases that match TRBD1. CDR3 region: CASSYSIRGPPMNTEAFF. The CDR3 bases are TGTGCCAGCAGTTACTCGATCAGGGGGCCCCCGATGAACACTGAAGCTTTCTTT.